Following are 16 T cell receptor beta chains from one sample sequenced in a study of molecular identifiers for immune sequencing clone quantification. TCRdb analysed the PCR reads with MiXCR anew, one entry per CDR3 protein. The sample consists of approximately 550,000 distinct CDR3 sequences, 25% of them appearing once. Sequencing was carried out using naive CD8+ T cells from blood, with Jurkat cell RNA spiked in. Subset: FACS-sorted CD8+CD4-CCR7+CD45RA+ naive T cells. All receptors derive from a human donor in good health. Some libraries in this study had Jurkat cell RNA spiked in.

At least ten counts were recorded for this clonotype. The gene calls are TRBV30 and TRBJ2-5; maybe TRBD2 (6 bases). Trimming left V 3 bases short and J 0 bases short, with 17 bases between. Germline V CDR1 and CDR2: GTSNPN, SVGIG (reference sequence). CDR3 length equals 16 residues. The CDR3 region is CAWSLLGASDQETQYF. The CDR3 coding sequence is TGTGCCTGGAGCCTACTAGGTGCTAGCGACCAAGAGACCCAGTACTTC.

This clonotype has only a few counts. The chain is built from TRBV6-5 and TRBJ2-1; 9 bases line up with TRBD2. The CDR3 has 16 residues. J gave up 5 bases and V 6 bases, and 11 bases lay outside the gene matches. Germline CDR1 MNHEY, CDR2 SVGAGI. The DNA for the CDR3 is TGTGCCAGCAGCCATCGACTAGCGGTGGGGGACAATGAGCAGTTCTTC. Translated, it gives CASSHRLAVGDNEQFF.

In this sample, this clonotype turned up many times. CDR3 protein: CASSLGNTIYF. Written as DNA, the CDR3 is TGTGCCAGCAGCTTAGGAAACACCATATATTTT. This chain uses TRBV7-9 with TRBJ1-3; unclear D gene. Germline V gene sequence: CDR1 SEHNR, CDR2 FQNEAQ (reference sequence). The ends were cut back, 1 base at V and 5 bases at J, with 0 bases in the middle. The CDR3 consists of 11 residues.

The chain carries TRBV30 and TRBJ1-5; no clear D. CDR1 GTSNPN and CDR2 SVGIG come from the germline V gene (reference sequence). V gave up 2 bases and J gave up 4 bases, with 9 bases separating them. CDR3 length: 13 amino acids. CDR3 nucleotides: TGTGCCTGGAGTACAGACCGAAATCAGCCCCAGCATTTT. Its translation: CAWSTDRNQPQHF.

This clonotype has a handful of counts. In DNA, the CDR3 is TGTGCCAGCAGCGATGGACAGGGGAGGGCCGGGGAGCTGTTTTTT. Amino acids: CASSDGQGRAGELFF. The chain carries TRBV9 and TRBJ2-2, with 9 bases matching TRBD1. The CDR3 spans 15 residues. The V gene's germline CDR1 is SGDLS and CDR2 YYNGEE. The V gene end was trimmed by 3 bases and the J gene end by 6 bases; junction bases not matched to a gene: 6. Filled out from reference TRBV9 and TRBJ2-2, the complete variable domain reads DSGVTQTPKHLITATGQRVTLRCSPRSGDLSVYWYQQSLDQGLQFLIQYYNGEERAKGNILERFSAQQFPDLHSELNLSSLELGDSALYFCASSDGQGRAGELFFGEGSRLTVL.

On this clonotype itself: At one boundary the junction diverges from the germline segment, which might be a read error. The chain carries TRBV10-3 and TRBJ2-7, with 7 positions matching TRBD1. This CDR3 has 14 residues. Per germline, CDR1 ENHRY and CDR2 SYGVKD. CDR3 residues: CAISEPGQVYEHYF. The CDR3 nucleotides read TGTGCCATCAGTGAGCCCGGACAGGTGTACGAGCACTACTTC.

V usage is TRBV6-2 or TRBV6-3 and J usage is TRBJ2-3, with D perhaps TRBD2 (5 bases). V shed 2 bases and J shed 4 bases, with 10 bases lying between them. Germline CDR1 MNHEY, CDR2 SVGEGT. The length of the CDR3 is 14 residues. The chain's CDR3 is CASSYVVASDTQYF. DNA of the CDR3: TGTGCCAGCAGTTACGTGGTAGCGTCAGATACGCAGTATTTT.

The table lists this clonotype with a few counts. The chain combines TRBV12-3 or TRBV12-4 with TRBJ1-1; 10 positions agree with TRBD1. The ends lost 5 bases at V and 1 base at J; junction bases unmatched: 7. The CDR3 runs 16 residues. CDR3 sequence (DNA): TGTGCCAGCAGTGCAACCGGGACAGGGGCGAACACTGAAGCTTTCTTT. It is translated as CASSATGTGANTEAFF.

This clonotype was seen a handful of times. The chain carries TRBV9 and TRBJ1-2; D ambiguous. This CDR3 comprises 15 residues. Germline CDR1 SGDLS, CDR2 YYNGEE. Trimming pared 0 bases from V and 0 bases from J, leaving 9 bases between. CDR3 DNA: TGTGCCAGCAGCGTAGGGTCCGCAGCTAACTATGGCTACACCTTC. Amino acid sequence: CASSVGSAANYGYTF.

This clonotype was counted between two and nine times. The rearrangement joins TRBV27 to TRBJ2-5; maybe TRBD2 (6 bases). Germline CDR1 and CDR2: MNHEY and SMNVEV (reference sequence). V lost 6 bases and J lost 0, with 11 bases in between. The CDR3 is made up of 14 amino acids. DNA for the CDR3: TGTGCCAGCAGCCCGGGACTGTACCAAGAGACCCAGTACTTC. This codes for CASSPGLYQETQYF.

The chain employs TRBV15 and TRBJ2-1; TRBD2 matches 12 bases. There are 16 residues in the CDR3. The J segment lost 3 bases and the V segment lost 7 bases, leaving 7 bases of the junction unmatched. Per the germline V gene, CDR1 is LNHNV and CDR2 is YYDKDF (reference sequence). CDR3 protein: CATTETSGRHYNEQFF. CDR3 coding DNA: TGTGCCACCACTGAAACTAGCGGGAGGCACTACAATGAGCAGTTCTTC.

The sample holds a few counts of this clonotype. V is TRBV3-1 and J is TRBJ2-5; no reliable D call. The CDR3 has 12 amino acids. Per the germline V gene, CDR1 is LGHDT and CDR2 is YNNKEL (reference sequence). V dropped 4 bases and J dropped 4 bases, with 7 bases sitting between them. CDR3 bases: TGTGCCAGCAGCCCGTATTCAGAGACCCAGTACTTC. Its protein is CASSPYSETQYF.

This clonotype was seen once. As the CDR3 is not closed by the conserved phenylalanine or tryptophan, this likely results from a read error. The rearrangement links TRBV7-6 to TRBJ2-7; 12 nucleotides agree with TRBD2. The CDR3 is made up of 17 amino acids. Germline values: CDR1 SGHVS, CDR2 FNYEAQ. The J segment lost 0 bases and the V segment lost 5 bases, leaving 8 bases of the junction unmatched. Written as DNA, the CDR3 is TGTGCCAGCAGCACTCCTAGCGGGGGGGGAAGCTCCTACGAGCAGTACTCC. It encodes CASSTPSGGGSSYEQYS.

This clonotype turned up a few times. The J gene is TRBJ2-1, the V gene TRBV20-1, with 11 bases lining up with TRBD2. The germline V gene has CDR1 DFQATT and CDR2 SNEGSKA (reference sequence). With 4 bases clipped from V and 5 bases from J, the junction kept 4 bases outside the gene matches. CDR3 length equals 14 residues. The CDR3 bases are TGCAGTGCTAAGGGACTAGCGGATAACAATGAGCAGTTCTTC. It encodes CSAKGLADNNEQFF.

Only a few counts were recorded for this clonotype. The chain carries TRBV6-2 or TRBV6-3 and TRBJ2-4, with 8 bases matching TRBD2. V was pared by 2 bases and J by 8 bases, with 5 bases of the junction left unmatched. The CDR3 has 14 residues. Per germline, CDR1 MNHEY and CDR2 SVGEGT. The CDR3 spells CASSYGAGVDIQYF. In nucleotides, the CDR3 is TGTGCCAGCAGTTACGGAGCGGGAGTGGACATTCAGTACTTC.

A remark on this clonotype: A junction boundary mismatches the germline segment, possibly from a read error. V is TRBV7-6 and J is TRBJ2-7; D is possibly TRBD1 (7 bases). The CDR3 runs 12 residues. Germline assignment: CDR1 SGHVS and CDR2 FNYEAQ. CDR3 loop: CASSQGGYAQYF. The DNA of the CDR3 is TGTGCCAGCAGCCAGGGGGGTTACGCGCAGTACTTC. Complete variable domain (other parts from reference TRBV7-6 and TRBJ2-7): GAGVSQSPRYKVTKRGQDVALRCDPISGHVSLYWYRQALGQGPEFLTYFNYEAQQDKSGLPNDRFSAERPEGSISTLTIQRTEQRDSAMYRCASSQGGYAQYFGPGTRLTVT.